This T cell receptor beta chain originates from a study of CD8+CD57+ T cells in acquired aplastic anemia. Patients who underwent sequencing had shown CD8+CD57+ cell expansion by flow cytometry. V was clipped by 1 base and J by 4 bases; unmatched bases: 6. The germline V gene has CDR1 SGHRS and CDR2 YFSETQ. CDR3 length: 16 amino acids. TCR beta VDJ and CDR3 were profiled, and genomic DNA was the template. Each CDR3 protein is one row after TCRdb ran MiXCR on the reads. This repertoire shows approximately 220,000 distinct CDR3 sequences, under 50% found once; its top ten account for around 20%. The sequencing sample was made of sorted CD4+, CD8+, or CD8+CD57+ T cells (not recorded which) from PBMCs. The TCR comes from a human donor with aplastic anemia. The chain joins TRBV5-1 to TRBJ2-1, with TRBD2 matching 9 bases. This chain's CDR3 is CASSLWASGEYNEQFF. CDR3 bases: TGCGCCAGCAGCTTGTGGGCTAGCGGGGAATACAATGAGCAGTTCTTC.